The sequence of this T cell receptor beta chain was determined in a study of shared clonotypes between healthy human individuals. TCRdb's copy holds only in-frame clones and misses some; the assay was immunoSEQ multiplex PCR. The table records approximately 340,000 clones, around four fifths of them present only once. Every one of the donors was a Caucasian adult that lived in Nashville, Tennessee. The CDR3 is made up of 17 amino acids. CDR1 and CDR2 (germline): GTSNPN, SVGIG (reference sequence). V dropped 6 bases and J dropped 2; count of bases not matched to a gene: 14. The sequence came from a man younger than 40 in good health. This rearrangement joins TRBV30 to TRBJ2-7; 12 nucleotides align to TRBD1. The material sequenced was memory CD4+ T cells sorted from blood. Subset noted: CD45RA-negative fraction. CDR3 coding DNA: TGTGCCTGTACCGGGACAGGGGGCTCTACGTTCGCCTACGAGCAGTACTTC. It specifies CACTGTGGSTFAYEQYF.